This T cell receptor (beta chain) originates from a study of metastatic and nonmetastatic thyroid tumors (dated by TCRdb to the early 2020s). Looking at the study overall: Repertoires were compared across peripheral blood and tumor or nodule tissue samples from malignant and benign thyroid patients. General conclusions and limits of the study: In both blood and tumor samples, TCR beta diversity was reported to be significantly higher in malignant tumors than in benign nodules.

Per the germline V gene, MNHNS is the CDR1 and SASEGT is the CDR2. Spanning cysteine to phenylalanine, the CDR3 consists of 16 amino acids. Just CDR3 DNA is preserved here, 48 bases in frame from base 1. Ends trimmed: V by 6 bases, J by 0 bases; bases unmatched to a gene: 10. Based on its abundance in the sample, this clone is large (0.1 to 1%). Its recognized antigen is unknown. The record has no base qualities; no much larger clone is one base away. Library preparation used PCR. For sequencing, an Illumina HiSeq 4000 was employed. High-throughput sequencing was used to profile the TCR beta-chain CDR3 region of every patient. The paper's processing steps were these. CDR3 differences across clinicopathological groups were used to build a classifier for discriminating distant-metastatic papillary thyroid cancer patients. To measure repertoire diversity the researchers used the Shannon index, while the Morisita-Horn index served to gauge how similar the tumor and blood repertoires were. TCRdb reworked the public reads: Q25 trimming with fastp, MiXCR clone assembly, productive beta chains retained. TCRdb, rather than the study authors, made the V and J calls. In this sample the table shows roughly 7,100 clones, more than 20% of which occur a single time. Of the sample, 15% to 20% is held by the ten largest clones.

No patient had received any treatment before thyroid surgery. Using T-cell receptor beta sequencing, the researchers looked back retrospectively at clinical samples from patients, gathered between about 2012 and 2019. The rearrangement joined TRBV6-1 to TRBJ2-7, and 8 bases in between align with TRBD2. The TCR was taken from a female donor with papillary thyroid cancer or a benign thyroid nodule (not recorded which). Some clones in this sample may be carry-over from other donors' samples. The sample consisted of adjacent normal tissue. The CDR3 in this case is CASRRGLGTSSYEQYF. In nucleotide form, the sequence is TGTGCCAGCAGAAGGGGTCTGGGGACTAGCTCCTACGAGCAGTACTTC.